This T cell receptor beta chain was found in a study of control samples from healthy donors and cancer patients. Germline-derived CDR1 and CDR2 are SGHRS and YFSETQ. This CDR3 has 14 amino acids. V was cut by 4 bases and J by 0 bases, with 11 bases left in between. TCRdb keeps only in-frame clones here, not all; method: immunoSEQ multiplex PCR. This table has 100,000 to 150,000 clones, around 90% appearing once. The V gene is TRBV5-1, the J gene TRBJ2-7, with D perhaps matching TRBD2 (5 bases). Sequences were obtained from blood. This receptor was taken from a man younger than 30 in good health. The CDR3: CASSVSGSSYEQYV. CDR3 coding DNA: TGCGCCAGCAGCGTAAGCGGCAGCTCCTACGAGCAGTACGTC.